Given below is one TCR beta chain in context. Its target is not known. Cultured CD4+ T cell DNA underwent sequencing with the Oncomine TCR Beta short-read assay. Scientists extracted genomic DNA from CD4+ T cells grown in culture. TCRdb fed the PCR reads into MiXCR, producing one record per CDR3 protein. The sample includes about 16,000 distinct CDR3 sequences, around 50% seen only once; the top ten take less than 20%. The CDR3 loop spans 15 amino acids. The V and J ends lost 2 bases and 5 bases respectively, with 15 bases between them. Germline V gene data show CDR1 as MNHEY and CDR2 as SMNVEV (reference sequence). This sample stems from a study of vaccination and CD4 T cells after COVID-19. Treatment described: roughly 10-day PBMC culture with coronavirus spike peptide pools or control peptides (ViraFEST assay).

The chain has TRBV27 and TRBJ2-5, with D unresolved. The sequence was obtained from a human donor who had recovered from COVID-19. Material: CD4+ T cells from blood, cultured in vitro, obtained before SARS-CoV-2 vaccination. The CDR3 DNA reads as TGTGCCAGCAGTTTAAACGGAGCAGAGAGGGAGACCCAGTACTTC. It encodes CASSLNGAERETQYF.